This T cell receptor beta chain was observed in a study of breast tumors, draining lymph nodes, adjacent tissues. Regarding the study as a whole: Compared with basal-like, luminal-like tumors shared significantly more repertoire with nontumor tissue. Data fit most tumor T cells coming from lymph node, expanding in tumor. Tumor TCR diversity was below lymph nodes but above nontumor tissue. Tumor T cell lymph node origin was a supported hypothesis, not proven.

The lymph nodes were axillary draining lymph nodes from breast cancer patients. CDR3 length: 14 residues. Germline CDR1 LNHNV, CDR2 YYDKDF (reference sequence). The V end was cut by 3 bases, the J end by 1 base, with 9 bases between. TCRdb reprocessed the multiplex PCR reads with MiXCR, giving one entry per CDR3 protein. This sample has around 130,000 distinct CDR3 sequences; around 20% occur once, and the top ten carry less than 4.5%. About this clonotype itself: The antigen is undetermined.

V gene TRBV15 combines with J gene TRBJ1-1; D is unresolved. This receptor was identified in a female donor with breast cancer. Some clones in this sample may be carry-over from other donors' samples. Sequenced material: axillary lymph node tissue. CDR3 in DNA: TGTGCCACCAGCAGTGGTGACCGGAACACTGAAGCTTTCTTT. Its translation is CATSSGDRNTEAFF.